One and the same sample provided the 27 T cell receptor beta chains below, sequenced in a study of blood T cells in healthy people across ages (dated by TCRdb to about 2015). Library preparation used 5' RACE. Reads for this sample came from an Illumina HiSeq 2500. The second PCR ran for roughly 6 to 11 cycles and used a J-beta primer mix along with a sample-barcoded 5' primer. TCRdb trimmed the raw reads at Q25, called clones with MiXCR and kept productive beta chains. Each CDR3 protein gets just one entry, which takes the most common genes and DNA from the rows behind it. For this sample the table gives 700,000 to 900,000 distinct CDR3 sequences, of which about 55% were detected only once. Of the sample, roughly 40% falls within the top ten clones. Sequenced input: blood. The receptors here all came from a man of 80 years or more in good health.

The chain recombines TRBV12-3 or TRBV12-4 with TRBJ1-6, with TRBD1 identical over 10 bases. After removal of 6 bases from V and 10 bases from J, the junction contained 12 bases not matched to a gene. The CDR3 spans 16 residues. CDR3 amino acids: CASRRQGTGESSPLHF. The CDR3 DNA reads as TGTGCCAGCAGGCGCCAGGGGACAGGGGAGAGCTCACCCCTCCACTTT.

V gene TRBV15 combines with J gene TRBJ2-7; the D gene could be TRBD1 or TRBD2 (5 bases each). Germline V gene lookup returns CDR1 LNHNV and CDR2 YYDKDF (reference sequence). This CDR3 has 13 amino acids. The V and J ends lost 4 bases and 3 bases respectively, with 10 bases between them. In DNA form, the CDR3 reads TGTGCCACCAGCACACGGGGACGCTACGAGCAGTACTTC. Translation: CATSTRGRYEQYF. Variable domain in full (rest from reference TRBV15 and TRBJ2-7): DAMVIQNPRYQVTQFGKPVTLSCSQTLNHNVMYWYQQKSSQAPKLLFHYYDKDFNNEADTPDNFQSRRPNTSFCFLDIRSPGLGDTAMYLCATSTRGRYEQYFGPGTRLTVT.

The rearrangement uses TRBV2 and TRBJ1-1, with 9 bases that match TRBD1. Germline CDR1 and CDR2: SNHLY and FYNNEI. CDR3 length equals 13 residues. With V trimmed by 3 bases and J by 5 bases, 1 base remained unmatched. CDR3: CASSEGTGTEAFF. In nucleotides, the CDR3 is TGTGCCAGCAGTGAGGGGACAGGGACTGAAGCTTTCTTT.

The chain joins TRBV4-1 to TRBJ2-7; D is perhaps TRBD2 (6 bases). This CDR3 comprises 13 residues. In germline, CDR1 is MGHRA, CDR2 YSYEKL. V was trimmed by 4 bases and J by 5 bases, leaving 12 bases between them. Here the CDR3 DNA reads TGCGCCAGCAGCCCCTATAGCGGAGACGAGCAGTACTTC. It translates to CASSPYSGDEQYF.

V gene TRBV2 combines with J gene TRBJ2-5, with TRBD1 identical over 10 bases. Germline-derived CDR1 and CDR2 are SNHLY and FYNNEI. The junction had 3 bases not matched to a gene; V was cut back by 0 bases and J by 5 bases. The CDR3 is 15 residues long. The CDR3 protein is CASSEADRGKETQYF. In DNA, the CDR3 is TGTGCCAGCAGTGAAGCGGACAGGGGGAAGGAGACCCAGTACTTC. The whole variable domain, filled in from reference TRBV2 and TRBJ2-5, reads EPEVTQTPSHQVTQMGQEVILRCVPISNHLYFYWYRQILGQKVEFLVSFYNNEISEKSEIFDDQFSVERPDGSNFTLKIRSTKLEDSAMYFCASSEADRGKETQYFGPGTRLLVL.

This chain connects TRBV19 to TRBJ2-7; TRBD2 matches at 7 bases. Losses at the gene ends were 1 base for V and 2 bases for J; bases not matched to a gene: 5. The V gene's germline CDR1 is LNHDA and CDR2 SQIVND (reference sequence). This CDR3 has 15 residues. The CDR3 DNA reads as TGTGCCAGTAGTATAGGGCGGGAGAGTCCCTACGAGCAGTACTTC. This encodes CASSIGRESPYEQYF.

This clonotype was counted only a few times. This rearrangement joins TRBV12-3 or TRBV12-4 to TRBJ1-2; D not resolved. V was trimmed by 6 bases and J by 4 bases, leaving 21 bases between them. The CDR3 is made up of 16 amino acids. CDR3 bases: TGTGCCAGCAGCTCGATGTTGGGCGCAGTCGGCTATGGCTACACCTTC. Protein product: CASSSMLGAVGYGYTF.

The chain has TRBV15 and TRBJ1-2; the match to TRBD1 covers 11 bases. V dropped 5 bases and J dropped 4; count of bases not matched to a gene: 6. Germline V CDR1 and CDR2: LNHNV, YYDKDF (reference sequence). This CDR3 region has 15 residues. The CDR3 bases are TGTGCCACCAGCCTGGACAGGGGGCAAAGCTATGGCTACACCTTC. It codes for CATSLDRGQSYGYTF.

The chain has TRBV3-1 and TRBJ2-5, with 8 bases fitting TRBD2. With 4 bases clipped from V and 5 bases from J, the junction kept 9 bases outside the gene matches. Germline V gene lookup returns CDR1 LGHDT and CDR2 YNNKEL (reference sequence). The CDR3 is 15 amino acids. The CDR3 loop is CASSPTGTSIETQYF. CDR3 bases: TGTGCCAGCAGCCCTACCGGGACTAGTATTGAGACCCAGTACTTC.

The genes are TRBV28 and TRBJ2-5; a possible D gene is TRBD1 (5 bases). The V gene lost 4 bases and the J gene lost 10 bases, with 13 bases spanning the gap. The germline CDR1 and CDR2 sequences are MDHEN and SYDVKM. This CDR3 spans 12 amino acids. CDR3 loop: CASSSGVGDQYF. The CDR3 DNA reads TGTGCCAGCAGTTCAGGCGTAGGGGACCAGTACTTC.

The V gene is TRBV5-1, the J gene TRBJ1-2, with a tentative D call TRBD1 (6 bases). Trimming cost V 5 bases and J 0 bases, with 17 bases left between them. The length of the CDR3 is 16 residues. CDR1 and CDR2 (germline): SGHRS, YFSETQ. CDR3 loop: CASSRGGGSPNYGYTF. For the CDR3, the DNA is TGCGCCAGCAGTCGGGGGGGCGGAAGCCCTAACTATGGCTACACCTTC.

This chain links TRBV5-1 with TRBJ1-3; the D is unclear. The CDR3 totals 13 residues. Trimming took off 0 bases at V and 3 bases at J, with 4 bases between the two ends. Germline lookup yields CDR1 SGHRS and CDR2 YFSETQ. As DNA, the CDR3 is TGCGCCAGCAGCTTGGGAAGTGGAAACACCATATATTTT. Amino acid sequence: CASSLGSGNTIYF.

This clonotype was observed once. As DNA, the CDR3 is TGTGCCAGCAGCGTCGACCTCCGGGACAGGGGCAATGAGCAGTTCTTC. It encodes CASSVDLRDRGNEQFF. The chain employs TRBV9 and TRBJ2-1; 10 nucleotides match TRBD1. This CDR3 is built from 16 residues. With V trimmed by 2 bases and J by 6 bases, 8 bases remained unmatched. Germline assignment: CDR1 SGDLS and CDR2 YYNGEE. Filled out from reference TRBV9 and TRBJ2-1, the complete variable domain reads DSGVTQTPKHLITATGQRVTLRCSPRSGDLSVYWYQQSLDQGLQFLIQYYNGEERAKGNILERFSAQQFPDLHSELNLSSLELGDSALYFCASSVDLRDRGNEQFFGPGTRLTVL.

This chain connects TRBV6-5 to TRBJ2-1, with TRBD1 identical over 8 bases. The DNA end lines up better with TRBJ2-7; the J call may be wrong. Germline CDR1 is MNHEY and CDR2 is SVGAGI. The CDR3 contains 14 residues. CDR3 protein: CASSYGQGVNEQYF. The CDR3 nucleotides read TGTGCCAGCAGTTACGGACAGGGTGTCAACGAGCAGTACTTC.

The chain joins TRBV20-1 to TRBJ1-1; 8 positions agree with TRBD1. V dropped 0 bases and J dropped 7; count of bases not matched to a gene: 10. Germline assignment: CDR1 DFQATT and CDR2 SNEGSKA (reference sequence). This CDR3 spans 15 amino acids. CDR3 bases: TGCAGTGCTAGAGATGAGCGGCAGGGGGCCGATGAAGCTTTCTTT. This codes for CSARDERQGADEAFF.

The CDR3 nucleotides read TGCAGTGCCAAGCGGACAGGGGGGCTGGAGACCCAGTACTTC. Protein sequence: CSAKRTGGLETQYF. This chain connects TRBV20-1 to TRBJ2-7, with 10 bases identical to TRBD1. The end of the DNA aligns better with TRBJ2-5, so the J call may be wrong. CDR3 length: 14 amino acids. The V gene's germline CDR1 is DFQATT and CDR2 SNEGSKA (reference sequence).

This rearrangement joins TRBV27 to TRBJ2-7; D call uncertain. The V gene's germline CDR1 is MNHEY and CDR2 SMNVEV (reference sequence). The CDR3 runs to 19 residues. Deletions cut 2 bases from V and 0 bases from J, with 23 bases between. The CDR3 DNA follows: TGTGCCAGCAGTTTACGCACCCTAACAAACGCCTTCAGCTCCTACGAGCAGTACTTC. Amino acid sequence: CASSLRTLTNAFSSYEQYF.

The V and J genes are TRBV29-1 and TRBJ2-7; 8 bases align to TRBD2. V lost 3 bases, J lost 5 bases, and 6 bases stayed unmatched. The germline gives CDR1 SQVTM, CDR2 ANQGSEA. The CDR3 contains 13 residues. The CDR3 protein is CSVEGGRIHEQYF. CDR3 nucleotide sequence: TGCAGCGTTGAGGGCGGGAGGATCCACGAGCAGTACTTC.

The chain carries TRBV20-1 and TRBJ1-2, with 10 nucleotides matching TRBD1. The CDR3 has 11 amino acids. Germline V lookup: CDR1 DFQATT, CDR2 SNEGSKA (reference sequence). Unmatched junction bases numbered 5, after V lost 5 bases and J lost 11 bases. The DNA for the CDR3 is TGCAGTGCTTTGGGACAGGGGCTGTACACCTTC. Translation gives CSALGQGLYTF.

The rearrangement links TRBV7-3 to TRBJ1-2, with a tentative D call TRBD1 (5 bases). Trimming shortened V by 5 bases and J by 10 bases, and 23 bases separated the two germline ends. CDR1 and CDR2 (germline): SGHTA, FQGTGA. CDR3 length equals 15 residues. CDR3 sequence (DNA): TGTGCCAGCAGCCCGACCGGGACGGCGGTTTCGGACTACACCTTC. This translates into CASSPTGTAVSDYTF.

About this clonotype: The conserved closing phenylalanine or tryptophan is absent in this CDR3, likely reflecting a read error. The chain recombines TRBV20-1 with TRBJ2-7, with TRBD2 as a possible D gene (6 bases). Germline values: CDR1 DFQATT, CDR2 SNEGSKA (reference sequence). Trimming removed 6 bases from V and 2 bases from J, with 17 bases in between. The CDR3 extends over 14 amino acids. As DNA, the CDR3 is TGCAGTGCCCGCGGTCTAGCGAGCCCCTACGAGCAGTACTTA. This translates into CSARGLASPYEQYL.

The V gene is TRBV6-2 or TRBV6-3, the J gene TRBJ2-4; 9 bases line up with TRBD2. J gave up 3 bases and V 7 bases, and 13 bases lay outside the gene matches. Germline CDR1 is MNHEY and CDR2 is SVGEGT. The CDR3 covers 17 residues. CDR3 sequence: CASTYDLAGLDKNIQYF. For the CDR3, the DNA is TGTGCCAGCACCTACGATCTAGCGGGACTAGACAAAAACATTCAGTACTTC.

This clonotype was seen at least ten times. CDR3 in DNA: TGTGCCAGCATCATGCCGAGCGGGATGTGGAATGAGCAGTTCTTC. Protein product: CASIMPSGMWNEQFF. This rearrangement joins TRBV6-1 to TRBJ2-1, with 7 bases aligning to TRBD2. The V gene's germline CDR1 is MNHNS and CDR2 SASEGT. This CDR3 contains 15 residues. The trim removed 7 bases at V and 7 bases at J, leaving 13 bases unmatched.

The table lists this clonotype with a few counts. The chain recombines TRBV20-1 with TRBJ2-3; 12 bases align to TRBD2. Unmatched junction bases numbered 15, after V lost 6 bases and J lost 14 bases. CDR3 length equals 14 residues. The V gene's germline CDR1 is DFQATT and CDR2 SNEGSKA (reference sequence). CDR3 protein: CSAKLAGGSRYAYF. The CDR3 region has the DNA TGCAGTGCAAAACTAGCGGGAGGAAGCAGATACGCGTATTTT.

The genes are TRBV7-2 and TRBJ1-1; perhaps TRBD1 as D (5 bases). The germline V gene encodes CDR1 SGHTA and CDR2 FQGNSA. CDR3 size: 14 residues. The V end lost 1 base, the J end lost 1 base, and 7 bases lay between the germline ends. CDR3 nucleotides: TGTGCCAGCAGCTTAGTGGGACGGAACACTGAAGCTTTCTTT. This translates into CASSLVGRNTEAFF.

This chain joins TRBV20-1 and TRBJ1-1; D is undetermined. The CDR3 spans 11 residues. Germline assignment: CDR1 DFQATT and CDR2 SNEGSKA (reference sequence). Trimming shortened V by 4 bases and J by 0 bases, and 3 bases separated the two germline ends. CDR3 protein: CSAKLNTEAFF. CDR3 coding DNA: TGCAGTGCTAAGCTGAACACTGAAGCTTTCTTT.

The chain employs TRBV20-1 and TRBJ2-3, with D possibly being TRBD2 (5 bases). Deletions cut 6 bases from V and 1 base from J, with 14 bases between. Germline CDR1 reads DFQATT; CDR2 reads SNEGSKA (reference sequence). CDR3 length: 14 residues. DNA for the CDR3: TGCAGTGCCTCGTGGCGGGTTGGCACAGATACGCAGTATTTT. It translates to CSASWRVGTDTQYF.